A single sample is the source of the 17 T cell receptor beta chains below, sequenced in a study of cytomegalovirus exposure and HLA in healthy donors. The PCR contained 60 Vbeta and 13 Jbeta primers. Here immunoSEQ multiplex PCR was the method, and the copy in TCRdb shows in-frame clones only, minus some. The sample shows roughly 120,000 clones, almost 85% of them seen only once. The sample was PBMCs. The receptors shown here come from a woman younger than 35 in good health and CMV-seronegative.

The chain joins TRBV5-1 to TRBJ1-1; the match to TRBD1 covers 9 bases. This CDR3 region has 16 residues. CDR1 is SGHRS and CDR2 is YFSETQ in the germline V gene. V shed 0 bases, J shed 5 bases, and the junction held 8 bases outside the gene matches. CDR3: CASSLGTGGAGTEAFF. CDR3 sequence (DNA): TGCGCCAGCAGCTTGGGTACAGGGGGCGCGGGGACTGAAGCTTTCTTT.

This clone was seen only once. The gene calls are TRBV19 and TRBJ2-7; 8 nucleotides agree with TRBD2. Germline V gene sequence: CDR1 LNHDA, CDR2 SQIVND (reference sequence). J gave up 0 bases and V 8 bases, and 9 bases lay outside the gene matches. There are 15 residues in the CDR3. The CDR3 spells CASGDLSGASYEQYF. CDR3 nucleotides: TGTGCCAGTGGCGACCTTAGCGGGGCCTCCTACGAGCAGTACTTC.

V gene TRBV7-2 combines with J gene TRBJ2-3; 12 bases match TRBD2. The V gene end was trimmed by 6 bases and the J gene end by 6 bases; junction bases not matched to a gene: 10. Germline V gene data show CDR1 as SGHTA and CDR2 as FQGNSA. The CDR3 covers 16 residues. The CDR3 nucleotides are TGTGCCAGCAGATTTAGGACTAGCGGGGTTGTCGATACGCAGTATTTT. This encodes CASRFRTSGVVDTQYF.

The chain couples TRBV6-1 to TRBJ2-7, with D perhaps TRBD1 (5 bases). Trimming took 6 bases from V and 3 from J, leaving 15 bases between them. The CDR3 sequence is 14 residues long. The germline CDR1 and CDR2 sequences are MNHNS and SASEGT. The CDR3 region is CASRAGQSLYEQYF. The DNA of the CDR3 is TGTGCCAGCAGGGCCGGACAATCCCTCTACGAGCAGTACTTC.

This clone is a singleton in its sample. The chain joins TRBV9 to TRBJ1-1; perhaps TRBD1 as D (5 bases). Germline V CDR1 and CDR2: SGDLS, YYNGEE. V lost 0 bases and J 4 bases, leaving 7 bases between the germline ends. This CDR3 is built from 13 residues. DNA for the CDR3: TGTGCCAGCAGCGTAGGACAGTCCACTGAAGCTTTCTTT. It encodes CASSVGQSTEAFF.

The chain carries TRBV9 and TRBJ2-2; 7 bases are shared with TRBD1. This CDR3 spans 16 amino acids. V dropped 2 bases and J dropped 5; count of bases not matched to a gene: 9. The germline V gene has CDR1 SGDLS and CDR2 YYNGEE. The CDR3 bases are TGTGCCAGCAGCGTTGCGCGACAGGGAGTAACCGGGGAGCTGTTTTTT. It yields the protein CASSVARQGVTGELFF.

The chain uses TRBV5-1 and TRBJ2-2; TRBD1 matches at 8 bases. CDR1 and CDR2 (germline): SGHRS, YFSETQ. CDR3 length: 16 amino acids. V shed 0 bases, J shed 6 bases, and the junction held 7 bases outside the gene matches. As DNA, the CDR3 is TGCGCCAGCAGCTTGGCCGGGACAGGTCAGGCCGGGGAGCTGTTTTTT. The encoded protein is CASSLAGTGQAGELFF. Full variable domain (remainder filled in from reference TRBV5-1 and TRBJ2-2): KAGVTQTPRYLIKTRGQQVTLSCSPISGHRSVSWYQQTPGQGLQFLFEYFSETQRNKGNFPGRFSGRQFSNSRSEMNVSTLELGDSALYLCASSLAGTGQAGELFFGEGSRLTVL.

The rearrangement joins TRBV27 to TRBJ1-2, with D maybe TRBD1 (6 bases). V dropped 0 bases and J dropped 8 bases, with 19 bases sitting between them. Germline values: CDR1 MNHEY, CDR2 SMNVEV (reference sequence). This CDR3 spans 16 amino acids. This chain's CDR3 is CASSLSPGALPEGYTF. The CDR3 region has the DNA TGTGCCAGCAGTTTATCTCCAGGGGCTTTGCCTGAAGGCTACACCTTC.

A note on this clone: The junction departs from the called germline gene at one end, perhaps through a read error. This sequence joins TRBV6-5 and TRBJ1-5; a weak D match, TRBD1 (6 bases). The CDR3 contains 13 residues. Germline lookup yields CDR1 MNHEY and CDR2 SVGAGI. This CDR3 is CASSRGGNQPQHF. The CDR3 DNA reads as TGTGCCAGCAGTCGGGGGGGCAACCAGCCCCAGCATTTT.

The V call is TRBV6-1, the J call TRBJ1-1; D is perhaps TRBD1 (6 bases). The germline V gene has CDR1 MNHNS and CDR2 SASEGT. CDR3 length equals 13 residues. Trimming stripped 8 bases from V and 4 bases from J, with 14 bases between. This chain's CDR3 is CASGKGEFTEAFF. CDR3 in DNA: TGTGCCAGCGGAAAGGGGGAGTTCACTGAAGCTTTCTTT.

The J gene is TRBJ2-2, the V gene TRBV19; 7 nucleotides match TRBD1. Germline V gene lookup returns CDR1 LNHDA and CDR2 SQIVND (reference sequence). The V and J ends lost 6 bases and 4 bases, in that order; junction bases with no gene match: 11. The CDR3 sequence is 16 residues long. The CDR3 reads CASSRGWGQSTGELFF. The CDR3 bases are TGTGCCAGTAGCAGGGGGTGGGGGCAGAGCACCGGGGAGCTGTTTTTT.

Regarding this clone: At one of its ends the junction is not consistent with the germline gene, which may arise from a read error. Other nucleotide sequences in the sample specify the same CDR3. This chain joins TRBV5-1 and TRBJ2-7, with D unresolved. The CDR3 contains 14 residues. CDR1 is SGHRS and CDR2 is YFSETQ in the germline V gene. CDR3: CASSLRDTAYEQYF. The DNA of the CDR3 is TGCGCCAGCAGCTTACGAGACACGGCCTACGAGCAGTACTTT.

V and J are TRBV27 and TRBJ1-4, with a possible D match to TRBD1 (5 bases). The germline V and J ends were trimmed by 5 bases and 3 bases, with 10 bases remaining between them. The CDR3 has 14 residues. Germline V gene data show CDR1 as MNHEY and CDR2 as SMNVEV (reference sequence). CDR3 sequence (DNA): TGTGCCAGCAGTAGGACACAGGCTAATGAAAAACTGTTTTTT. Translating it yields CASSRTQANEKLFF.

In regard to this clone: An end of the junction does not agree with germline; a read error may underlie this. V is TRBV27 and J is TRBJ2-1; TRBD1 is a possible D gene (6 bases). CDR3 length equals 14 residues. Germline CDR1 MNHEY, CDR2 SMNVEV (reference sequence). CDR3 sequence: CASSYGGSHNEQFF. The CDR3 DNA reads TGTGCCAGCAGTTATGGGGGCTCCCACAATGAGCAGTTCTTC.

This clone turned up a few times. The chain couples TRBV6-5 to TRBJ1-5; possible D gene TRBD1, 6 bases. V lost 8 bases, J lost 7 bases, and 6 bases lay in between. The CDR3 runs 10 residues. The germline V gene has CDR1 MNHEY and CDR2 SVGAGI. The CDR3 DNA reads as TGTGCCAGCGGGGGCCAGCCCCAGCATTTT. This sequence encodes CASGGQPQHF.

Remarks on this clone: Other DNA sequences of this sample code for an identical CDR3. The V gene is TRBV7-2, the J gene TRBJ2-1; 8 positions match TRBD2. V lost 3 bases and J lost 4; bases outside the gene matches: 2. Germline lookup yields CDR1 SGHTA and CDR2 FQGNSA. The CDR3 has 14 amino acids. The CDR3 region has the DNA TGTGCCAGCAGCTTCTTAGCGGGGTACAATGAGCAGTTCTTC. This encodes CASSFLAGYNEQFF.

The chain is built from TRBV5-1 and TRBJ1-1; the D gene is possibly TRBD1 (5 bases). Trimming removed 0 bases at V and 4 bases at J, with 13 bases between. The germline CDR1 and CDR2 sequences are SGHRS and YFSETQ. This CDR3 is 15 amino acids long. CDR3 protein: CASSLEMGLGTEAFF. The CDR3 nucleotides are TGCGCCAGCAGCTTGGAAATGGGGCTGGGCACTGAAGCTTTCTTT.